Below are 28 T cell receptor beta chains sequenced from a single sample in a study of cytomegalovirus exposure and HLA in healthy donors. 60 Vbeta and 13 Jbeta primers were used in PCR. Profiling relied on immunoSEQ multiplex PCR, and the TCRdb table lists in-frame clones only, not all of them. Among 200,000 or so clones, approximately 81% were seen once, and the ten largest hold around 2.2%. What was sequenced was PBMCs. These receptors all come from a woman aged 18-29 years in good health and CMV-seropositive.

V gene TRBV4-1 combines with J gene TRBJ2-3; TRBD2 matches 13 bases. Germline V CDR1 and CDR2: MGHRA, YSYEKL. There are 17 residues in the CDR3. V shed 6 bases, J shed 0 bases, and the junction held 6 bases outside the gene matches. CDR3 amino acids: CASRRTSGGVSTDTQYF. In DNA form, the CDR3 reads TGCGCCAGCAGACGGACTAGCGGGGGCGTAAGCACAGATACGCAGTATTTT.

The V and J genes are TRBV7-7 and TRBJ2-4; 8 bases match TRBD1. Germline V gene data show CDR1 as SSHAT and CDR2 as FNYEAQ (reference sequence). The V segment lost 4 bases and the J segment 0 bases; nucleotides outside the gene matches: 8. There are 17 residues in the CDR3. The CDR3 sequence: CASSYTGQGPAKNIQYF. The CDR3 DNA sequence: TGTGCCAGCAGCTACACCGGACAGGGACCAGCCAAAAACATTCAGTACTTC.

V gene TRBV5-5 combines with J gene TRBJ2-7; no clear D. V gave up 3 bases and J gave up 3 bases, with 7 bases separating them. The germline V gene encodes CDR1 SGHKS and CDR2 YYEKEE (reference sequence). The CDR3 is 12 amino acids. CDR3 residues: CASSSTGYEQYF. The CDR3 nucleotides read TGTGCCAGCAGCTCGACGGGCTACGAGCAGTACTTC.

This chain uses TRBV30 with TRBJ1-2, with D uncertain. Trimming stripped 1 base from V and 8 bases from J, with 17 bases between. The CDR3 is 14 amino acids. Looked up from germline, CDR1 is GTSNPN and CDR2 is SVGIG (reference sequence). The CDR3 DNA reads TGTGCCTGGAGTGCCGCCACCGGGAGGATAGGCTACACCTTC. Protein sequence: CAWSAATGRIGYTF.

The V call is TRBV2, the J call TRBJ1-6; D unclear. Trimming left V 5 bases short and J 12 bases short, with 23 bases between. The CDR3 is 16 residues long. CDR1 is SNHLY and CDR2 is FYNNEI in the germline V gene. CDR3 sequence reads: CASSNWEEYARGPLHF. In DNA form, the CDR3 reads TGTGCCAGCAGTAACTGGGAGGAGTACGCCCGTGGACCCCTCCACTTT.

The gene calls are TRBV7-9 and TRBJ2-7; 8 bases align to TRBD1. The V gene end was trimmed by 4 bases and the J gene end by 4 bases; junction bases not matched to a gene: 3. Looked up from germline, CDR1 is SEHNR and CDR2 is FQNEAQ (reference sequence). The CDR3 has 13 residues. The chain's CDR3 is CASSSHRGYEQYV. For the CDR3, the DNA is TGTGCCAGCAGCTCCCACAGGGGGTACGAGCAGTACGTC.

The genes are TRBV19 and TRBJ2-3, with 7 bases matching TRBD2. V shed 3 bases, J shed 0 bases, and the junction held 3 bases outside the gene matches. The germline CDR1 and CDR2 sequences are LNHDA and SQIVND (reference sequence). The CDR3 consists of 15 residues. The chain's CDR3 is CASSIRGGSTDTQYF. The CDR3 region has the DNA TGTGCCAGTAGTATCCGCGGGGGTAGCACAGATACGCAGTATTTT.

This clone was picked up one time. The chain recombines TRBV30 with TRBJ1-1; no clear D gene. Trimming took 4 bases from V and 1 from J, leaving 7 bases between them. From germline, CDR1 is GTSNPN and CDR2 SVGIG (reference sequence). CDR3 length equals 12 residues. The CDR3 region is CAWKTENTEAFF. CDR3 nucleotides: TGTGCCTGGAAAACAGAGAACACTGAAGCTTTCTTT.

The V gene is TRBV19, the J gene TRBJ1-1; 7 bases are shared with TRBD1. V trimming: 6 bases; J trimming: 1 base; junction bases outside the gene matches: 5. Germline CDR1 and CDR2: LNHDA and SQIVND (reference sequence). The CDR3 extends over 14 amino acids. The CDR3 coding sequence is TGTGCCAGTAGACTCAGGGGGGAGAACACTGAAGCTTTCTTT. Its translation: CASRLRGENTEAFF.

V and J are TRBV28 and TRBJ1-2, with D tentatively TRBD1 (5 bases). Deletions cut 3 bases from V and 3 bases from J, with 8 bases between. The CDR3 has 13 amino acids. Germline V CDR1 and CDR2: MDHEN, SYDVKM. DNA of the CDR3: TGTGCCAGCAGTTTTGAAGGGGACTATGGCTACACCTTC. Its translation: CASSFEGDYGYTF.

The rearrangement links TRBV7-5 to TRBJ1-6; the listed D gene, TRBD1, was not tested against the DNA. TRBV7-5 is given as a pseudogene. The CDR3 has 13 residues. CDR3 amino acids: CVRSYTQGSPLHF. CDR3 nucleotides: TGTGTCAGAAGCTATACACAGGGGTCACCCCTCCACTTT.

Written as DNA, the CDR3 is TGTGCTAGTGCCCGTGGGGACAGGGAGGTGGGCAATCAGCCCCAGCATTTT. As protein: CASARGDREVGNQPQHF. The chain couples TRBV12-5 to TRBJ1-5; TRBD1 aligns across 9 bases. The CDR3 extends over 17 amino acids. CDR1 LGHNT and CDR2 FRNRAP come from the germline V gene. Losses at the gene ends were 7 bases for V and 2 bases for J; bases not matched to a gene: 12.

V is TRBV7-3 and J is TRBJ2-7; 7 bases are shared with TRBD2. Trimming removed 6 bases from V and 0 bases from J; junction bases left unmatched: 23. This CDR3 spans 20 amino acids. The germline CDR1 and CDR2 sequences are SGHTA and FQGTGA. CDR3 in DNA: TGTGCCAGCAGACATACGTTGATAGCTAGCGGCTGGATCCACTCCTACGAGCAGTACTTC. Translation gives CASRHTLIASGWIHSYEQYF.

The gene calls are TRBV7-8 and TRBJ1-2, with TRBD1 identical over 9 bases. There are 17 residues in the CDR3. In germline, CDR1 is SGHVS, CDR2 FQNEAQ. Trimming cost V 0 bases and J 0 bases; bases outside gene matches: 5. Here the CDR3 reads CASSLAGQGTTNYGYTF. CDR3 bases: TGTGCCAGCAGCTTAGCGGGACAGGGAACCACTAACTATGGCTACACCTTC. The entire variable domain, with the rest obtained from reference TRBV7-8 and TRBJ1-2, is as follows: GAGVSQSPRYKVAKRGQDVALRCDPISGHVSLFWYQQALGQGPEFLTYFQNEAQLDKSGLPSDRFFAERPEGSVSTLKIQRTQQEDSAVYLCASSLAGQGTTNYGYTFGSGTRLTVV.

V gene TRBV29-1 combines with J gene TRBJ1-2, with TRBD1 identical over 11 bases. The CDR3 spans 13 residues. V trimming: 7 bases; J trimming: 8 bases; junction bases outside the gene matches: 9. From germline, CDR1 is SQVTM and CDR2 ANQGSEA. The CDR3 is CSARGTGGIGYTF. CDR3 in DNA: TGCAGCGCCCGGGGGACAGGGGGGATAGGCTACACCTTC.

CDR3 nucleotide sequence: TGTGCCAGCAGCCAGTACGGCGGACAGGAGGTTGCCTATGGCTACACCTTC. This sequence encodes CASSQYGGQEVAYGYTF. The chain is built from TRBV14 and TRBJ1-2; 7 nucleotides line up with TRBD1. This CDR3 comprises 17 residues. With 3 bases clipped from V and 4 bases from J, the junction kept 14 bases outside the gene matches. From germline, CDR1 is SGHDN and CDR2 FVKESK.

This chain uses TRBV4-1 with TRBJ1-1; D is uncertain. V gave up 4 bases and J gave up 5 bases, with 17 bases separating them. The CDR3 has 15 residues. Per germline, CDR1 MGHRA and CDR2 YSYEKL. Here the CDR3 DNA reads TGCGCCAGCAGCCTTGGGGAGGGCGTAGGGACTGAAGCTTTCTTT. Translation gives CASSLGEGVGTEAFF.

The chain couples TRBV7-9 to TRBJ1-2; TRBD1 agrees at 7 bases. The CDR3 contains 15 residues. Germline loops: CDR1 SEHNR, CDR2 FQNEAQ (reference sequence). V lost 4 bases to trimming and J lost 3 bases; unmatched junction nucleotides: 8. The CDR3 is CASSSSGQGDYGYTF. DNA for the CDR3: TGTGCCAGCAGCTCGTCGGGGCAGGGGGACTATGGCTACACCTTC.

This clone came up a few times. This chain joins TRBV5-1 and TRBJ2-5; no reliable D call. Germline assignment: CDR1 SGHRS and CDR2 YFSETQ. This CDR3 is built from 12 residues. Trimming removed 4 bases at V and 2 bases at J, with 6 bases between. The CDR3 loop reads CASSEPQETQYF. CDR3 coding DNA: TGCGCCAGCAGCGAGCCACAAGAGACCCAGTACTTC.

The chain employs TRBV4-1 and TRBJ1-6, with 8 positions matching TRBD1. With V trimmed by 2 bases and J by 10 bases, 7 bases remained unmatched. The CDR3 has 15 amino acids. Germline values: CDR1 MGHRA, CDR2 YSYEKL. The CDR3 DNA reads as TGCGCCAGCAGCCAACTGGACAGGGATGAATCACCCCTCCACTTT. This translates into CASSQLDRDESPLHF.

The chain combines TRBV9 with TRBJ2-1; perhaps TRBD2 as D (7 bases). The germline V and J ends were trimmed by 2 bases and 0 bases, with 15 bases remaining between them. Per the germline V gene, CDR1 is SGDLS and CDR2 is YYNGEE. The length of the CDR3 is 17 residues. CDR3 coding DNA: TGTGCCAGCAGCGTGGGGGGGCGGATGAGCTCCTACAATGAGCAGTTCTTC. This gives the protein CASSVGGRMSSYNEQFF.

The chain joins TRBV6-5 to TRBJ2-1; 9 bases align to TRBD1. Trimming took 6 bases from V and 1 from J; bases not matched to a gene: 4. The CDR3 is made up of 15 amino acids. Germline assignment: CDR1 MNHEY and CDR2 SVGAGI. The CDR3 nucleotides are TGTGCCAGCAGGGAGGGACAGGGTTCCTACAATGAGCAGTTCTTC. The encoded protein is CASREGQGSYNEQFF.

The chain's CDR3 is CASSDQGQYGYTF. CDR3 coding DNA: TGTGCCAGCAGTGACCAGGGGCAGTATGGCTACACCTTC. The J gene is TRBJ1-2, the V gene TRBV2; D is perhaps TRBD1 (6 bases). Looked up from germline, CDR1 is SNHLY and CDR2 is FYNNEI. This CDR3 has 13 residues. V was trimmed by 3 bases and J by 5 bases, leaving 10 bases between them. Supplemented by reference TRBV2 and TRBJ1-2, the full variable domain reads EPEVTQTPSHQVTQMGQEVILRCVPISNHLYFYWYRQILGQKVEFLVSFYNNEISEKSEIFDDQFSVERPDGSNFTLKIRSTKLEDSAMYFCASSDQGQYGYTFGSGTRLTVV.

The rearrangement links TRBV5-4 to TRBJ2-1; perhaps TRBD1 as D (6 bases). This CDR3 contains 15 residues. Germline V gene data show CDR1 as SGHNT and CDR2 as YYREEE (reference sequence). The V and J ends lost 2 bases and 4 bases respectively, with 13 bases between them. CDR3 sequence: CASSFLDQGYNEQFF. CDR3 nucleotide sequence: TGTGCCAGCAGCTTTCTCGACCAGGGGTACAATGAGCAGTTCTTC.

This chain links TRBV5-1 with TRBJ2-7, with D tentatively TRBD1 (5 bases). Germline CDR1 is SGHRS and CDR2 is YFSETQ. V lost 4 bases and J 5 bases, leaving 16 bases between the germline ends. The CDR3 spans 14 residues. DNA for the CDR3: TGCGCCAGCAGCCCTACTGACAGAAATGACGAGCAGTACTTC. Its protein product is CASSPTDRNDEQYF.

This chain joins TRBV6-1 and TRBJ1-3; D is ambiguous. The CDR3 is made up of 12 amino acids. Trimming stripped 9 bases from V and 1 base from J, with 7 bases between. CDR1 is MNHNS and CDR2 is SASEGT in the germline V gene. CDR3 sequence (DNA): TGTGCCAGTCGGAGGTCTGGAAACACCATATATTTT. This sequence encodes CASRRSGNTIYF.

J is TRBJ1-2 and V is TRBV11-2, with D possibly TRBD1 on 5 matching bases. The V gene's germline CDR1 is SGHAT and CDR2 FQNNGV. Between the trimmed V and J ends, which lost 4 bases and 7 bases, there was a span of 19 bases. The CDR3 length is 15 residues. The CDR3 DNA follows: TGTGCCAGCAGCTCGTTGTTATTGGCAGGGCCTGGCTACACCTTC. Translating it yields CASSSLLLAGPGYTF.

The chain couples TRBV7-6 to TRBJ2-2; 8 nucleotides agree with TRBD2. V was clipped by 1 base and J by 7 bases; unmatched bases: 8. The CDR3 has 16 amino acids. The germline CDR1 and CDR2 sequences are SGHVS and FNYEAQ. CDR3 sequence (DNA): TGTGCCAGCAGCTTAGGCCCGAGCGGGGGTGGCGGGGAGCTGTTTTTT. This encodes CASSLGPSGGGGELFF. The full variable domain, in which reference TRBV7-6 and TRBJ2-2 provide the parts outside the CDR3, is GAGVSQSPRYKVTKRGQDVALRCDPISGHVSLYWYRQALGQGPEFLTYFNYEAQQDKSGLPNDRFSAERPEGSISTLTIQRTEQRDSAMYRCASSLGPSGGGGELFFGEGSRLTVL.